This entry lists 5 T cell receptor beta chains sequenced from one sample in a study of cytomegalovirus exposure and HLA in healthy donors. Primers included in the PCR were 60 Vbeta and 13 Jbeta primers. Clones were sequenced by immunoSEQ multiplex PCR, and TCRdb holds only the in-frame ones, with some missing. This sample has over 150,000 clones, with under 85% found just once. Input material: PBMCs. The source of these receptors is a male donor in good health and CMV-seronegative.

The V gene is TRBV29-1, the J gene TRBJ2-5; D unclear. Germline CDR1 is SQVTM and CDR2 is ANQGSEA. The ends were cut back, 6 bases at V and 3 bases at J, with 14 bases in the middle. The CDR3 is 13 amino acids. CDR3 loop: CSVQFRWKETQYF. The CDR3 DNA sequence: TGCAGCGTACAGTTCCGATGGAAAGAGACCCAGTACTTC.

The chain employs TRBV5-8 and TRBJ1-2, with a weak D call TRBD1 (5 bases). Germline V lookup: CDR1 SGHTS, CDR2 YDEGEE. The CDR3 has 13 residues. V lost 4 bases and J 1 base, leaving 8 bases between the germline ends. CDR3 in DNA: TGTGCCAGCAGCCAGGACAATAACTATGGCTACACCTTC. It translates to CASSQDNNYGYTF.

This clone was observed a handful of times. The CDR3 nucleotides are TGTGCCAGCAGTATGGGCCTTACGAATGAGCAGTTCTTC. Protein: CASSMGLTNEQFF. The genes are TRBV6-1 and TRBJ2-1; D unclear. Between the trimmed V and J ends, which lost 5 bases and 7 bases, there was a span of 12 bases. The CDR3 has 13 residues. From germline, CDR1 is MNHNS and CDR2 SASEGT.

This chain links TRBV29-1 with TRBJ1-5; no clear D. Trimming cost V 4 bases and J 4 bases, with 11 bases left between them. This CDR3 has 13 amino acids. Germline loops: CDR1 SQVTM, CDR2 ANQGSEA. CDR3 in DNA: TGCAGCGTTGGTGGAGGTCGGAATCAGCCCCAGCATTTT. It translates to CSVGGGRNQPQHF.

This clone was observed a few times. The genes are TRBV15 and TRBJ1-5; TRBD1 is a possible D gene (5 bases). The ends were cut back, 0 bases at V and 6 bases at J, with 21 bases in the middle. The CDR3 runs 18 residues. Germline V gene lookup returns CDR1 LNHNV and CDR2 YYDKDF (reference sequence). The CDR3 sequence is CATSRDIVLLAGRQPQHF. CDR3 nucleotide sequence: TGTGCCACCAGCAGAGATATTGTACTGTTGGCAGGGCGTCAGCCCCAGCATTTT.